Each of the 15 T cell receptor beta chains below was sequenced from the same sample in a study of breast tumors, draining lymph nodes, adjacent tissues (dated by TCRdb to 2016 to 2018). Lymph node samples came from the axillary draining lymph nodes of breast cancer patients. Receptor libraries were prepared by multiplex PCR. For sequencing, an Illumina HiSeq 2000 was employed. TCRdb ran its own pipeline on the public reads, namely fastp trimming at Q25 and MiXCR clone calling, and kept in-frame beta chains. A single entry per CDR3 protein holds the most common genes and DNA from its merged rows. In this sample the table shows 200,000 to 250,000 distinct CDR3 sequences, about a third of which occur a single time. 1.1% to 1.5% of the sample belongs to the ten largest clones. The sequencing sample was made of axillary lymph node tissue. The receptors stem from a female donor with breast cancer. Some clones in this sample may be carry-over from other donors' samples.

Ten or more counts support this clonotype. The rearrangement uses TRBV5-1 and TRBJ2-5; TRBD1 aligns across 7 bases. Per the germline V gene, CDR1 is SGHRS and CDR2 is YFSETQ. V was pared by 5 bases and J by 1 base, with 5 bases of the junction left unmatched. The CDR3 is made up of 14 amino acids. The CDR3 loop is CASSSGTVQETQYF. The CDR3 DNA follows: TGCGCCAGCAGTTCCGGGACAGTCCAAGAGACCCAGTACTTC. Full variable domain (missing parts from reference TRBV5-1 and TRBJ2-5): KAGVTQTPRYLIKTRGQQVTLSCSPISGHRSVSWYQQTPGQGLQFLFEYFSETQRNKGNFPGRFSGRQFSNSRSEMNVSTLELGDSALYLCASSSGTVQETQYFGPGTRLLVL.

The rearrangement joins TRBV7-2 to TRBJ1-6; D is possibly TRBD1 (6 bases). The CDR3 extends over 14 amino acids. Deletions cut 3 bases from V and 10 bases from J, with 13 bases between. The germline V gene has CDR1 SGHTA and CDR2 FQGNSA. CDR3 in amino acids: CASSLYRAGSPLHF. DNA for the CDR3: TGTGCCAGCAGCTTGTACAGGGCAGGGTCACCCCTCCACTTT.

This clonotype was recorded at least ten times. The chain uses TRBV2 and TRBJ1-6; no clear D. Trimming stripped 6 bases from V and 7 bases from J, with 7 bases between. In germline, CDR1 is SNHLY, CDR2 FYNNEI. CDR3 length: 12 residues. This chain's CDR3 is CASRQTNSPLHF. Written as DNA, the CDR3 is TGTGCCAGCAGGCAGACCAATTCACCCCTCCACTTT. The full variable domain, its missing parts supplied by reference TRBV2 and TRBJ1-6, is EPEVTQTPSHQVTQMGQEVILRCVPISNHLYFYWYRQILGQKVEFLVSFYNNEISEKSEIFDDQFSVERPDGSNFTLKIRSTKLEDSAMYFCASRQTNSPLHFGNGTRLTVT.

Comments on this clonotype: Germline is not matched at one junction end, which may reflect a read error. This rearrangement joins TRBV25-1 to TRBJ1-4, with 7 bases matching TRBD1. Per the germline V gene, CDR1 is MGHDK and CDR2 is SYGVNS. The CDR3 has 14 amino acids. The CDR3 nucleotides are TGTGCCAGCAGCGACGGGACAGCGGGTGAAGAACTGTTTTTT. Protein: CASSDGTAGEELFF.

Note on this clonotype: Just one base apart from a much larger clone, this may be a read error. The rearrangement links TRBV30 to TRBJ2-2; 7 bases are shared with TRBD1. Trimming took 4 bases from V and 4 from J; bases not matched to a gene: 0. This CDR3 is built from 12 residues. CDR1 is GTSNPN and CDR2 is SVGIG in the germline V gene (reference sequence). CDR3 sequence: CAWTGGTGELFF. The CDR3 DNA reads TGTGCCTGGACAGGGGGCACCGGGGAGCTGTTTTTT.

At least ten counts were recorded for this clonotype. The CDR3 sequence is CSARQNDRWSSYEQYF. The CDR3 nucleotides are TGCAGTGCTAGACAAAACGACAGGTGGAGCTCCTACGAGCAGTACTTC. This chain joins TRBV20-1 and TRBJ2-7; TRBD1 might be the D (6 bases). The length of the CDR3 is 16 residues. The germline V gene encodes CDR1 DFQATT and CDR2 SNEGSKA (reference sequence). The ends were cut back, 2 bases at V and 0 bases at J, with 17 bases in the middle.

This clonotype was observed many times. This chain uses TRBV19 with TRBJ2-5, with 8 bases identical to TRBD1. CDR1 is LNHDA, CDR2 SQIVND, per germline (reference sequence). V trimming: 0 bases; J trimming: 4 bases; junction bases outside the gene matches: 7. The CDR3 has 16 residues. Written as DNA, the CDR3 is TGTGCCAGTAGTATAGACCAAACAGGGACAGGAGAGACCCAGTACTTC. Translated: CASSIDQTGTGETQYF.

Details on this clonotype: Mismatch with germline at one junction end may stem from a read error. The genes are TRBV2 and TRBJ2-5; D uncertain. Germline CDR1 is SNHLY and CDR2 is FYNNEI. The CDR3 consists of 15 residues. CDR3: CACSAREQIQETQYF. The CDR3 region has the DNA TGTGCCTGCAGTGCTCGTGAGCAGATCCAAGAGACCCAGTACTTC.

In regard to this clonotype: This may stem from a read error, because a much larger clone lies one nucleotide away. This rearrangement joins TRBV7-2 to TRBJ2-1; 9 bases are a match to TRBD2. V shed 5 bases, J shed 11 bases, and the junction held 19 bases outside the gene matches. CDR1 and CDR2 from the germline V gene are SGHTA and FQGNSA. CDR3 length equals 17 residues. DNA of the CDR3: TGTGCCAGCAGCCTCGTGGGGGGCCTCGCGGGAGGGGGTCAGCAGTTCTTC. It translates to CASSLVGGLAGGGQQFF.

On this clonotype itself: This may arise from a read error, as a much more abundant clone is one base away. The chain has TRBV7-2 and TRBJ2-1, with 12 nucleotides matching TRBD1. J lost 8 bases, V lost 0 bases, and 11 bases had no gene match. The CDR3 is 18 residues long. Per the germline V gene, CDR1 is SGHTA and CDR2 is FQGNSA. The CDR3 nucleotides read TGTGCCAGCAGCTTAGCGTTGGGGACAGGGGGCTTGTACCATGAGCAGTTCTTC. This gives the protein CASSLALGTGGLYHEQFF.

This clonotype was counted many times. This may come from a read error, since a much larger clone is one base off. The CDR3 loop is CASSIRRQAYGYIF. The CDR3, as DNA: TGTGCCAGTAGTATACGGAGGCAGGCCTATGGCTACATCTTC. This sequence joins TRBV19 and TRBJ1-2; D not resolved. This CDR3 spans 14 amino acids. CDR1 and CDR2 (germline): LNHDA, SQIVND (reference sequence).

This clonotype was recorded at least ten times. The gene calls are TRBV10-2 and TRBJ2-3; maybe TRBD1 (6 bases). CDR3 length: 14 amino acids. Germline CDR1 and CDR2: WSHSY and SAAADI. Between the trimmed V and J ends, which lost 8 bases and 2 bases, there was a span of 14 bases. Here the CDR3 DNA reads TGCGCCAGCCTGGACAGTGTCCACACAGATACGCAGTATTTT. Encoded protein: CASLDSVHTDTQYF.

This chain connects TRBV11-1 to TRBJ1-1; D is perhaps TRBD1 (5 bases). Germline CDR1 SGHAT, CDR2 FQDESV (reference sequence). V lost 3 bases and J 0 bases, leaving 11 bases between the germline ends. This CDR3 is built from 15 residues. This chain's CDR3 is CASSLVDTLNTEAFF. The CDR3 region has the DNA TGTGCCAGCAGCTTGGTGGACACTTTGAACACTGAAGCTTTCTTT. Filled out from reference TRBV11-1 and TRBJ1-1, the complete variable domain reads EAEVAQSPRYKITEKSQAVAFWCDPISGHATLYWYRQILGQGPELLVQFQDESVVDDSQLPKDRFSAERLKGVDSTLKIQPAELGDSAMYLCASSLVDTLNTEAFFGQGTRLTVV.

In its sample, this clonotype was seen many times. The chain is built from TRBV4-1 and TRBJ2-1, with D perhaps given as TRBD1 or TRBD2 (5 bases each). The CDR3 is made up of 14 amino acids. V shed 2 bases and J shed 5 bases, with 10 bases lying between them. CDR1 and CDR2 (germline): MGHRA, YSYEKL. CDR3: CASSQPGRNNEQFF. As DNA, the CDR3 is TGCGCCAGCAGCCAACCGGGACGGAACAATGAGCAGTTCTTC.

In this sample, this clonotype turned up many times. The J gene is TRBJ2-5, the V gene TRBV11-3; the D is unclear. V was pared by 1 base and J by 4 bases, with 7 bases between. The CDR3 is made up of 13 amino acids. The germline CDR1 and CDR2 sequences are SGHNT and YENEEA. In DNA, the CDR3 is TGTGCCAGCAGCTTAGTTGGTGTAGAGACCCAGTACTTC. This encodes CASSLVGVETQYF.